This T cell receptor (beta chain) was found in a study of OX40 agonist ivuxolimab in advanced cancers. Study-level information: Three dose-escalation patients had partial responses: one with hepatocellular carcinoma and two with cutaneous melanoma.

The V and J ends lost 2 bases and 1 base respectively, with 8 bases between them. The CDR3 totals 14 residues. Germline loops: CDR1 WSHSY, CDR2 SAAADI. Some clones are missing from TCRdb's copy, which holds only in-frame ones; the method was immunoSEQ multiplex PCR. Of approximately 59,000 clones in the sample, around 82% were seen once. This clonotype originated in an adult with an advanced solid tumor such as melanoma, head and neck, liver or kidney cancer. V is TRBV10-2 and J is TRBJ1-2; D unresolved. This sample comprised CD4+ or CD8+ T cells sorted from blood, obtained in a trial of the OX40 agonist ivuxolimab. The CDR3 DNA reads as TGCGCCAGCAGTGAGACCGCCTATAACTATGGCTACACCTTC. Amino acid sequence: CASSETAYNYGYTF.